The 17 T cell receptor beta chains in this list originate from one sample, sequenced in a study of shared clonotypes between healthy human individuals. Terminally differentiated effector memory CD45RA+ cells were excluded by CCR7 positive selection of CD45RO-negative cells. This table comes from immunoSEQ multiplex PCR, and its TCRdb copy is limited to in-frame clones, with some not included. The sample contains 2 million to 2.5 million clones, about 93% of which appear only once. Sequenced: naive CD8+ T cells from PBMCs. The source is a man aged 18 to 30 in good health. Some clones in this sample may be carry-over from other donors' samples.

V and J are TRBV5-4 and TRBJ2-1, with D possibly TRBD2 on 5 matching bases. Trimming cost V 0 bases and J 8 bases, with 6 bases left between them. This CDR3 has 12 amino acids. Germline assignment: CDR1 SGHNT and CDR2 YYREEE (reference sequence). The CDR3 bases are TGTGCCAGCAGCTTGGGGGAGTATGAGCAGTTCTTC. Translation: CASSLGEYEQFF.

The chain carries TRBV28 and TRBJ2-3; TRBD2 might be the D (6 bases). The germline V and J ends were trimmed by 7 bases and 3 bases, with 17 bases remaining between them. This CDR3 comprises 15 residues. Germline CDR1 and CDR2: MDHEN and SYDVKM. As DNA, the CDR3 is TGTGCCAGCACTGACGCGGGATCTAGTACAGATACGCAGTATTTT. Translation gives CASTDAGSSTDTQYF.

The chain couples TRBV7-9 to TRBJ2-1; D might be TRBD1 (5 bases). The CDR3 sequence is 19 residues long. V was trimmed by 3 bases and J by 7 bases, leaving 28 bases between them. The V gene's germline CDR1 is SEHNR and CDR2 FQNEAQ (reference sequence). The CDR3 reads CASSFPVLRTSLRPNEQFF. CDR3 sequence (DNA): TGTGCCAGCAGCTTCCCAGTACTCCGGACATCCCTTAGGCCTAATGAGCAGTTCTTC.

The chain recombines TRBV27 with TRBJ2-1, with 10 bases fitting TRBD2. Trimming removed 6 bases from V and 5 bases from J; junction bases left unmatched: 13. The CDR3 totals 17 residues. From germline, CDR1 is MNHEY and CDR2 SMNVEV (reference sequence). The CDR3 sequence is CASRPLPGLAKDNEQFF. Here the CDR3 DNA reads TGTGCCAGCAGGCCACTACCGGGACTAGCGAAGGACAATGAGCAGTTCTTC.

V is TRBV19 and J is TRBJ1-1; D gene uncertain. The CDR3 loop spans 14 amino acids. Germline values: CDR1 LNHDA, CDR2 SQIVND (reference sequence). Trimming stripped 2 bases from V and 1 base from J, with 8 bases between. CDR3 protein: CASSIRAGNTEAFF. CDR3 coding DNA: TGTGCCAGTAGTATAAGGGCGGGGAACACTGAAGCTTTCTTT.

The chain uses TRBV4-3 and TRBJ2-1; unclear D gene. This CDR3 region has 16 residues. Germline V CDR1 and CDR2: LGHNA, YSLEER. Trimming took 4 bases from V and 0 from J, leaving 13 bases between them. CDR3 region: CASSPHSTASYNEQFF. In DNA form, the CDR3 reads TGCGCCAGCAGCCCGCACTCCACCGCCTCCTACAATGAGCAGTTCTTC.

This chain joins TRBV5-1 and TRBJ2-1, with D perhaps matching TRBD2 (7 bases). Germline CDR1 reads SGHRS; CDR2 reads YFSETQ. Trimming took 5 bases from V and 0 from J, leaving 21 bases between them. The CDR3 covers 18 residues. The CDR3 here is CASSSWGRESSSYNEQFF. The CDR3 DNA is TGCGCCAGCAGTTCCTGGGGGCGGGAGAGCTCCTCCTACAATGAGCAGTTCTTC.

This chain links TRBV7-9 with TRBJ2-5; the D gene is possibly TRBD1 (6 bases). V dropped 3 bases and J dropped 2 bases, with 10 bases sitting between them. The CDR3 extends over 14 amino acids. Germline V gene lookup returns CDR1 SEHNR and CDR2 FQNEAQ (reference sequence). CDR3 sequence (DNA): TGTGCCAGCAGCTTTCGGCAGGGGCAAGAGACCCAGTACTTC. Translation gives CASSFRQGQETQYF. Full variable domain (remainder filled in from reference TRBV7-9 and TRBJ2-5): DTGVSQNPRHKITKRGQNVTFRCDPISEHNRLYWYRQTLGQGPEFLTYFQNEAQLEKSRLLSDRFSAERPKGSFSTLEIQRTEQGDSAMYLCASSFRQGQETQYFGPGTRLLVL.

The CDR3, as DNA: TGTGCCAGCAGTGCTCCTATGAACACTGAAGCTTTCTTT. Residues: CASSAPMNTEAFF. The V gene is TRBV28, the J gene TRBJ1-1; D gene unclear. Germline V gives CDR1 MDHEN, CDR2 SYDVKM. Trimming stripped 5 bases from V and 0 bases from J, with 7 bases between. The CDR3 consists of 13 residues.

This clone has only one observation. This chain connects TRBV11-2 to TRBJ2-1; 7 bases are shared with TRBD1. V was pared by 8 bases and J by 4 bases, with 8 bases of the junction left unmatched. The CDR3 sequence is 14 residues long. Germline-derived CDR1 and CDR2 are SGHAT and FQNNGV. The CDR3 reads CASGDRDAYNEQFF. The DNA for the CDR3 is TGTGCCAGCGGTGACAGGGACGCTTACAATGAGCAGTTCTTC.

V and J are TRBV4-2 and TRBJ2-7; TRBD2 aligns across 12 bases. V shed 0 bases, J shed 4 bases, and the junction held 1 base outside the gene matches. The CDR3 contains 15 residues. Germline CDR1 LGHNA, CDR2 YNFKEQ. In nucleotides, the CDR3 is TGTGCCAGCAGCCAAGAACTAGCGGGAGGATACGAGCAGTACTTC. Residues: CASSQELAGGYEQYF.

This chain uses TRBV7-9 with TRBJ1-2, with no clear D. This CDR3 spans 12 amino acids. Germline loops: CDR1 SEHNR, CDR2 FQNEAQ (reference sequence). Trimming left V 4 bases short and J 6 bases short, with 9 bases between. CDR3 region: CASSWEGNGYTF. Written as DNA, the CDR3 is TGTGCCAGCAGCTGGGAGGGCAATGGCTACACCTTC. The variable domain in full, with the rest retrieved from reference TRBV7-9 and TRBJ1-2, is DTGVSQNPRHKITKRGQNVTFRCDPISEHNRLYWYRQTLGQGPEFLTYFQNEAQLEKSRLLSDRFSAERPKGSFSTLEIQRTEQGDSAMYLCASSWEGNGYTFGSGTRLTVV.

Of note for this clone: An end of the junction differs from the germline gene, which may be a read error. The gene calls are TRBV2 and TRBJ2-7; TRBD2 might be the D (6 bases). The CDR3 totals 15 residues. Germline V CDR1 and CDR2: SNHLY, FYNNEI. The CDR3 protein is CASSEGSPGAYEQYF. The CDR3 DNA is TGTGCCAGCAGCGAAGGGTCCCCGGGAGCCTACGAGCAGTACTTC. Full variable domain (outside the CDR3, taken from reference TRBV2 and TRBJ2-7): EPEVTQTPSHQVTQMGQEVILRCVPISNHLYFYWYRQILGQKVEFLVSFYNNEISEKSEIFDDQFSVERPDGSNFTLKIRSTKLEDSAMYFCASSEGSPGAYEQYFGPGTRLTVT.

This chain links TRBV7-9 with TRBJ2-5; D unclear. The germline V gene encodes CDR1 SEHNR and CDR2 FQNEAQ (reference sequence). The CDR3 is made up of 16 amino acids. V was trimmed by 3 bases and J by 5 bases, leaving 19 bases between them. The CDR3 reads CASSFRGLSDVETQYF. The CDR3 coding sequence is TGTGCCAGCAGCTTCCGTGGGCTCAGCGACGTGGAGACCCAGTACTTC.

V gene TRBV27 combines with J gene TRBJ2-5, with 10 bases matching TRBD2. CDR3 length: 15 amino acids. CDR1 MNHEY and CDR2 SMNVEV come from the germline V gene (reference sequence). V was clipped by 2 bases and J by 4 bases; unmatched bases: 4. CDR3: CASSLRLAGVETQYF. The CDR3 nucleotides are TGTGCCAGCAGTTTACGGCTAGCGGGAGTAGAGACCCAGTACTTC.

This clone showed up just a few times. This chain links TRBV10-3 with TRBJ2-3; TRBD2 aligns across 7 bases. This CDR3 region has 14 residues. The V segment lost 2 bases and the J segment 2 bases; nucleotides outside the gene matches: 1. CDR1 is ENHRY, CDR2 SYGVKD, per germline. CDR3 nucleotides: TGTGCCATCAGTGAGGCGGGAGACACAGATACGCAGTATTTT. Amino acid sequence: CAISEAGDTDTQYF.

This sequence joins TRBV2 and TRBJ2-3, with D unclear. CDR1 is SNHLY, CDR2 FYNNEI, per germline. The germline V and J ends were trimmed by 0 bases and 5 bases, with 9 bases remaining between them. This CDR3 spans 14 amino acids. The chain's CDR3 is CASSEALLLDTQYF. CDR3 DNA sequence: TGTGCCAGCAGTGAAGCGCTTCTGTTAGATACGCAGTATTTT. Variable domain in full (rest from reference TRBV2 and TRBJ2-3): EPEVTQTPSHQVTQMGQEVILRCVPISNHLYFYWYRQILGQKVEFLVSFYNNEISEKSEIFDDQFSVERPDGSNFTLKIRSTKLEDSAMYFCASSEALLLDTQYFGPGTRLTVL.